Each of the 10 T cell receptor beta chains below was sequenced from the same sample in a study of blood T cell repertoires in COVID-19. Method: immunoSEQ multiplex PCR; TCRdb's copy keeps in-frame clones and lacks some. The data show 90,000 or so clones, around 90% seen once. What was sequenced was peripheral blood. The receptors shown here come from a man in his 60s with COVID-19, enrolled during active disease.

CDR3 sequence (DNA): TGCGCCAGCAGCTTGGTGTCAGGGGGCTCCATCTATGGCTACACCTTC. Translated, it gives CASSLVSGGSIYGYTF. The chain joins TRBV5-1 to TRBJ1-2; 8 bases fit TRBD1. Germline-derived CDR1 and CDR2 are SGHRS and YFSETQ. The CDR3 loop spans 16 amino acids. V shed 0 bases and J 4 bases; nucleotides not matched to a gene: 8.

The V call is TRBV5-1, the J call TRBJ1-1, with 8 bases identical to TRBD1. CDR1 and CDR2 (germline): SGHRS, YFSETQ. V shed 2 bases, J shed 3 bases, and the junction held 6 bases outside the gene matches. The length of the CDR3 is 15 residues. CDR3 in amino acids: CASSLGQGRDTEAFF. CDR3 nucleotide sequence: TGCGCCAGCAGCTTAGGACAGGGTAGGGACACTGAAGCTTTCTTT.

The chain joins TRBV6-5 to TRBJ1-1; perhaps TRBD1 as D (6 bases). Germline lookup yields CDR1 MNHEY and CDR2 SVGAGI. V shed 6 bases and J shed 1 base, with 12 bases lying between them. The CDR3 is 14 amino acids. The CDR3 loop reads CASRGGQANTEAFF. In DNA form, the CDR3 reads TGTGCCAGCAGGGGGGGGCAGGCGAACACTGAAGCTTTCTTT.

This chain uses TRBV4-3 with TRBJ2-5; 8 bases agree with TRBD1. In germline, CDR1 is LGHNA, CDR2 YSLEER. The CDR3 sequence is 15 residues long. V shed 1 base and J 4 bases; nucleotides not matched to a gene: 5. CDR3 nucleotides: TGCGCCAGCAGCCAAGCTGTCAGGGGGCGAGAGACCCAGTACTTC. Protein: CASSQAVRGRETQYF.

This clone was observed a few times. The rearrangement uses TRBV2 and TRBJ1-2, with D tentatively TRBD1 (5 bases). Germline V gene data show CDR1 as SNHLY and CDR2 as FYNNEI. The CDR3 runs to 11 residues. Trimming left V 4 bases short and J 7 bases short, with 7 bases between. CDR3 DNA: TGTGCCAGCAGTGCAGGGTTTGGCTACACCTTC. Protein sequence: CASSAGFGYTF.

This chain connects TRBV2 to TRBJ1-6; TRBD1 is a possible D gene (6 bases). The V end lost 6 bases, the J end lost 6 bases, and 12 bases lay between the germline ends. The CDR3 extends over 14 amino acids. Germline CDR1 reads SNHLY; CDR2 reads FYNNEI. CDR3 coding DNA: TGTGCCAGCAGCTTACGGACAGTTAATTCACCCCTCCACTTT. Translation: CASSLRTVNSPLHF.

The chain is built from TRBV30 and TRBJ1-1; D might be TRBD1 (5 bases). With 3 bases removed from V and 10 bases from J, the gap between germline ends came to 12 bases. Per germline, CDR1 GTSNPN and CDR2 SVGIG (reference sequence). The CDR3 sequence is 11 residues long. The CDR3 DNA reads as TGTGCCTGGAGGAAGGAGGGACCAGCTTTCTTT. It encodes CAWRKEGPAFF.

This chain uses TRBV5-1 with TRBJ2-2; 7 positions agree with TRBD1. V lost 4 bases to trimming and J lost 5 bases; unmatched junction nucleotides: 11. Germline CDR1 is SGHRS and CDR2 is YFSETQ. This CDR3 is built from 16 residues. CDR3 DNA: TGCGCCAGCAGCCCCACAGGGGTATCGGGTACCGGGGAGCTGTTTTTT. This gives the protein CASSPTGVSGTGELFF.

In regard to this clone: This sample includes further DNA sequences coding for the same CDR3. The J gene is TRBJ1-6, the V gene TRBV7-2, with 8 bases that match TRBD1. The V gene end was trimmed by 5 bases and the J gene end by 7 bases; junction bases not matched to a gene: 7. The CDR3 is 15 amino acids. Per germline, CDR1 SGHTA and CDR2 FQGNSA. The CDR3 bases are TGTGCCAGCAGCCCGCGAACAGGGGGAAATTCACCCCTCCACTTT. Translated, it gives CASSPRTGGNSPLHF.

V is TRBV6-2 or TRBV6-3 and J is TRBJ2-7; D not resolved. Trimming removed 6 bases from V and 4 bases from J, with 10 bases in between. Per the germline V gene, CDR1 is MNHEY and CDR2 is SVGEGT. This CDR3 spans 12 amino acids. The CDR3 bases are TGTGCCAGCAGCCGCGAAAAGTACGAGCAGTACTTC. Encoded protein: CASSREKYEQYF.